Given below is one TCR beta chain in context. Its antigen remains unidentified. This specimen comes from a study of T cell responses to AZD1222 COVID-19 vaccine. Overall study results and limits: Increases in Spike-specific TCR breadth and depth were seen after two AZD1222 doses.

From germline, CDR1 is KGHSH and CDR2 LQKENI. The V gene lost 2 bases and the J gene lost 14 bases, with 10 bases spanning the gap. The CDR3 runs 11 residues. Clones were read by immunoSEQ multiplex PCR, and TCRdb kept only the in-frame ones, dropping some. The top ten clones hold about 3.4% of a sample with approximately 160,000 clones, approximately 90% of them seen once. The input for sequencing was peripheral blood, taken on day 0 of MenACWY control vaccination. The J gene is TRBJ2-1, the V gene TRBV18; D perhaps matches TRBD1 (5 bases). This receptor was obtained from an adult in good health. As DNA, the CDR3 is TGTGCCAGCTCACCAAAGGACAACAAGTTCTTC. Translating it yields CASSPKDNKFF.